A single sample gave rise to the 3 T cell receptor beta chains below, sequenced in a study of blood T cell repertoires in COVID-19. Profiled with immunoSEQ multiplex PCR; TCRdb holds only in-frame clones, not every one. The sample shows some 300,000 clones, 86% of them seen only once. Input material: peripheral blood. All receptors derive from a woman aged 65 to 85 with COVID-19, enrolled during active disease.

The chain employs TRBV4-2 and TRBJ2-2, with 12 bases fitting TRBD2. With 1 base clipped from V and 0 bases from J, the junction kept 3 bases outside the gene matches. CDR3 length equals 18 residues. Looked up from germline, CDR1 is LGHNA and CDR2 is YNFKEQ. In DNA form, the CDR3 reads TGTGCCAGCAGCCAAGGACTAGCGGGGGCCGCGAACACCGGGGAGCTGTTTTTT. Translated: CASSQGLAGAANTGELFF.

V is TRBV5-1 and J is TRBJ1-1; no clear D. Trimming took off 0 bases at V and 0 bases at J, with 6 bases between the two ends. This CDR3 comprises 14 residues. Looked up from germline, CDR1 is SGHRS and CDR2 is YFSETQ. The CDR3 region is CASSLGRLNTEAFF. CDR3 nucleotides: TGCGCCAGCAGCTTGGGGCGGTTGAACACTGAAGCTTTCTTT.

Here the CDR3 DNA reads TGTGCCAGTAGTATAGGGGACACCTTCTACGAGCAGTACTTC. Residues: CASSIGDTFYEQYF. This chain links TRBV19 with TRBJ2-7; a possible D gene is TRBD1 (6 bases). The CDR3 covers 14 residues. V was clipped by 1 base and J by 3 bases, with 10 bases between them. CDR1 and CDR2 (germline): LNHDA, SQIVND (reference sequence).